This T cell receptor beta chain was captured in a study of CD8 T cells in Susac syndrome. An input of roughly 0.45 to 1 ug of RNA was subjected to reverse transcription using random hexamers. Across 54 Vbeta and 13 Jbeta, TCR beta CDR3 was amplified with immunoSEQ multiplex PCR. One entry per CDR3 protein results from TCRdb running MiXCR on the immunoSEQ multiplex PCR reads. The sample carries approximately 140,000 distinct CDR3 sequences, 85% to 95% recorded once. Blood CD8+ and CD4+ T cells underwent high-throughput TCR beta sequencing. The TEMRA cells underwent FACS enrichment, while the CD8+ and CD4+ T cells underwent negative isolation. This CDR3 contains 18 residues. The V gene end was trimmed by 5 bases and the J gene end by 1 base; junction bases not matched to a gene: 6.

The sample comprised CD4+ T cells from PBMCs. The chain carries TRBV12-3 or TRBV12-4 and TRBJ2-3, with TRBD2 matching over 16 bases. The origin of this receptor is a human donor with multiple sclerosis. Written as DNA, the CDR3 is TGTGCCAGCAGTCTGGGACTAGCGGGAGGGCCGGGCACAGATACGCAGTATTTT. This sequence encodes CASSLGLAGGPGTDTQYF.